The entry below describes one T cell receptor beta chain. Its matching antigen is unknown. Sequenced by immunoSEQ multiplex PCR; TCRdb stores in-frame clones only, minus some. The table records a few hundred thousand clones, 83% of them present only once. The entry originates in a study of Ad26.COV2.S vaccination and SARS-CoV-2 variants. Looking at the study overall: Intramuscular Ad26.COV2.S at 5x10^10 or 1x10^11 viral particles. Study results and limitations: Those who received the vaccine showed greater spike-specific TCR breadth than those given placebo. A substantial breadth of spike-specific CD8+ and CD4+ T cell responses after vaccination has been reported.

The sample's treatment: some 19 received Ad26.COV2.S at low or high dose, single or two shots; several received placebo; per-sample allocation not given. The samples were gathered on day 63 after the first injection of vaccine or placebo. Donation came from an adult in Boston who was aged 18-55 years. The CDR3 loop spans 13 amino acids. Germline CDR1 and CDR2: LNHDA and SQIVND (reference sequence). With 5 bases removed from V and 5 bases from J, the gap between germline ends came to 12 bases. The chain employs TRBV19 and TRBJ2-5; no reliable D call. The source of this sequence is a person between 18 and 60 years old who received the Ad26.COV2.S COVID-19 vaccine or a placebo. This specimen consisted of peripheral blood, obtained in a trial of Ad26.COV2.S vaccine versus placebo. CDR3 in DNA: TGTGCCAGTAGTCGTCTAGTGGGGGAGACCCAGTACTTC. Amino acid sequence: CASSRLVGETQYF.